This TCR beta chain was sequenced during a study of blood T cell repertoires in COVID-19. Study as a whole: Italy, Spain and the United States were the sources of the convalescent and acute COVID-19 samples. T cells, B-cell-depleted T cells, or PBMCs provided the cDNA or gDNA that served as material.

The Seattle site enrolled patients during active infection and followed them longitudinally. Trimming pared 5 bases from V and 5 bases from J, leaving 15 bases between. Germline loops: CDR1 SGHTA, CDR2 FQGNSA. The CDR3 has 14 residues. Per the original methods: The assay estimated nucleated cells by amplifying reference gene primers. TCRdb keeps only in-frame clones here, not all; method: immunoSEQ multiplex PCR. Clone size and V and J calls were adopted from that table, with D and trimming inferred from the DNA. The sample consists of 300,000 to 400,000 clones, more than 80% of them appearing once. This clone was found a few times.

V usage is TRBV7-2 and J usage is TRBJ2-5; tentative D call: TRBD2 (5 bases). The sequencing input was peripheral blood. This clonotype originated in a woman aged 25 to 45 with COVID-19, enrolled during active disease. DNA for the CDR3: TGTGCCAGCAGCGATAGGGCCCAGCGGGAGACCCAGTACTTC. This translates into CASSDRAQRETQYF.